This TCR beta chain was documented in a study of Ad26.COV2.S vaccination and SARS-CoV-2 variants. Study summary: By the intramuscular route, Ad26.COV2.S was given once, or twice 56 days apart.

This sample's treatment: roughly 19 received Ad26.COV2.S at low or high dose, single or two shots; about 5 received placebo; per-sample allocation not given. The study sampled participants on day 63 after the first vaccine or placebo injection. The method was immunoSEQ multiplex PCR; TCRdb's version includes in-frame clones alone and lacks a portion of them. The table has around 350,000 clones, roughly 81% seen once. Material: peripheral blood, obtained in a trial of Ad26.COV2.S vaccine versus placebo. The clonotype comes from a person aged 18-60 years who received the Ad26.COV2.S COVID-19 vaccine or a placebo.

The CDR3 here is CASRGTSGRQDTQYF. In DNA form, the CDR3 reads TGTGCCAGCAGGGGGACTAGCGGGAGGCAAGATACGCAGTATTTT. This chain links TRBV5-4 with TRBJ2-3; 15 nucleotides line up with TRBD2. CDR1 and CDR2 (germline): SGHNT, YYREEE (reference sequence). This CDR3 contains 15 residues. With V trimmed by 5 bases and J by 5 bases, 3 bases remained unmatched.